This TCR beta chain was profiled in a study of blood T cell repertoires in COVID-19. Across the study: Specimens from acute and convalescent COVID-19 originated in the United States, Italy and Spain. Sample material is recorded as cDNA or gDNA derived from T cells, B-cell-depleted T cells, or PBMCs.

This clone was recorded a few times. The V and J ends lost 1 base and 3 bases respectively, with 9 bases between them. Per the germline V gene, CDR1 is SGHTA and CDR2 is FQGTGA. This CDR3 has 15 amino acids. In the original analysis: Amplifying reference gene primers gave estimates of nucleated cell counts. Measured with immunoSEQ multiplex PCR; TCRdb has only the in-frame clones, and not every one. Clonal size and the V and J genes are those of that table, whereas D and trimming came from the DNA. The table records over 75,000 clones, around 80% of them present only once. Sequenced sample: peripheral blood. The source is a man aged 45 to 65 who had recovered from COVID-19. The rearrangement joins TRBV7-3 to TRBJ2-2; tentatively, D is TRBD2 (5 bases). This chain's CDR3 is CASSLMGEHTGELFF. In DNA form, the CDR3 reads TGTGCCAGCAGCTTAATGGGAGAACACACCGGGGAGCTGTTTTTT.